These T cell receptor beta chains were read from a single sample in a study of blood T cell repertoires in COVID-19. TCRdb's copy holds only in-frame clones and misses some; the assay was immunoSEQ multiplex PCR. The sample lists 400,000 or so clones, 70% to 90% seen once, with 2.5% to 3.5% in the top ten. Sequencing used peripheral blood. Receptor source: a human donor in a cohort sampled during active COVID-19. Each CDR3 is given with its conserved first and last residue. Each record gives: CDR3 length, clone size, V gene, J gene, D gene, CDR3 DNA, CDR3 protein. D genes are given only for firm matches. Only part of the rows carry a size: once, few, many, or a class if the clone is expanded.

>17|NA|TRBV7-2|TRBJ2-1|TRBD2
TGTGCCAGCAGCTCAGGTTGGGCGGGGGGGCCTCCCGATGAGCAGTTCTTC
CASSSGWAGGPPDEQFF
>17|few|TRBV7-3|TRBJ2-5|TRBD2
TGTGCCAGCAGCTTAATAAATGTAGCGGGAGTTCAAGAGACCCAGTACTTC
CASSLINVAGVQETQYF
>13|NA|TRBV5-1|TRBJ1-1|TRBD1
TGCGCCAGCAGCTGGGACAGGGGGCTTGAAGCTTTCTTT
CASSWDRGLEAFF
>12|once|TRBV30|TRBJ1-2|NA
TGTGCCTGGAGGGTTAGTGTCTATGGCTACACCTTC
CAWRVSVYGYTF
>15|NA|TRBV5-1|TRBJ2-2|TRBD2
TGCGCCAGCAGACCTAGCGGGAGTAACACCGGGGAGCTGTTTTTT
CASRPSGSNTGELFF
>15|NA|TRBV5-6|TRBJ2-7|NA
TGTGCCAGCAGCGGAACCGGGATCAACTCCTACGAGCAGTACTTC
CASSGTGINSYEQYF
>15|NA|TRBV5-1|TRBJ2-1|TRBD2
TGCGCCAGCAGCCTAGCGGGAGGACTCTCCCATGAGCAGTTCTTC
CASSLAGGLSHEQFF
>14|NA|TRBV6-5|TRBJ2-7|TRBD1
TGTGCCAGCAATAACAGGGGGCCTTCCTACGAGCAGTACTTC
CASNNRGPSYEQYF
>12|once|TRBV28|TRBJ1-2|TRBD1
TGTGCCGGACAAGGGGGCGCTTTCGGCTACACCTTC
CAGQGGAFGYTF
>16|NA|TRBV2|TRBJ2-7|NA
TGTGCCAGCAGTGAAGGAGGCCCCCGCAGCTTCTACGAGCAGTACTTC
CASSEGGPRSFYEQYF
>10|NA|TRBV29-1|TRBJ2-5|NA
TGCAGCGTTGGCCTCGGGACCCAGTACTTC
CSVGLGTQYF
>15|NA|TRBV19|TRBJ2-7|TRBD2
TGTGCCAGTAGGCCCGGACTAGCGGGAGTGTACGAGCAGTACTTC
CASRPGLAGVYEQYF
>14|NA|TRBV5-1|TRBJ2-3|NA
TGCGCCAGCAGCTTGGAGCTCACCACAGATACGCAGTATTTT
CASSLELTTDTQYF
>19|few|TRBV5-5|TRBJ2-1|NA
TGTGCCAGCAGCCCCGGGCTTGGCATCAGGGGAACACCCTACAATGAGCAGTTCTTC
CASSPGLGIRGTPYNEQFF
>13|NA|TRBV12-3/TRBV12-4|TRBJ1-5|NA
TGTGCCAGCAGTTTGTATGGCAATCAGCCCCAGCATTTT
CASSLYGNQPQHF
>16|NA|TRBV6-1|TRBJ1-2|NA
TGTGCCAGCAGCGAATTACGAGGAAGGGGTGGCTATGGCTACACCTTC
CASSELRGRGGYGYTF
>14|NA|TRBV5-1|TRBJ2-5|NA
TGCGCCAGCGCCCTGACCAGGTACCAAGAGACCCAGTACTTC
CASALTRYQETQYF
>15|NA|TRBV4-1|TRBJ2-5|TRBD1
TGCGCCAGCAGCCACAAGGGACAGAGCCAAGAGACCCAGTACTTC
CASSHKGQSQETQYF
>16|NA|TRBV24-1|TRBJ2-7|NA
TGTGCCACCAGTGATTGCCAGGGTTTCACCTCCTACGAGCAGTACTTC
CATSDCQGFTSYEQYF
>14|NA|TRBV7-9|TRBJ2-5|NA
TGTGCCAGCAGCTTCCCAGGGGCTCCAGAGACCCAGTACTTC
CASSFPGAPETQYF
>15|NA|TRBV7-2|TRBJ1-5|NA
TGTGCCAGCAGCTTATCAGGGGTAGAAGGTCAGCCCCAGCATTTT
CASSLSGVEGQPQHF
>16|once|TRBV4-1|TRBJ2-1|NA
TGCGCCAGCAGCCCTCTACCCCGGGTATTTCCGGATGAGCAGTTCTTC
CASSPLPRVFPDEQFF
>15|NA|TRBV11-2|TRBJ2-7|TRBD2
TGTGCCAGCAGCCGATTCGGGGGGTTCTACTACGAGCAGTACTTC
CASSRFGGFYYEQYF
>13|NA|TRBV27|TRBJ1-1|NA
TGTGCCAGCAGTTTACGGTGGGGGGGGGAAGCTTTCTTT
CASSLRWGGEAFF
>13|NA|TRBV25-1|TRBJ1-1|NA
TGTGCCAGCTCACCGGGGGGGACCAGGGGAGCTTTCTTT
CASSPGGTRGAFF
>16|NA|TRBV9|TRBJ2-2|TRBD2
TGTGCCAGCAGCCCTCGACTAGCGGGAGTCACCGGGGAGCTGTTTTTT
CASSPRLAGVTGELFF
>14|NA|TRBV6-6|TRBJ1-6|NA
TGTGCCAGCAGATCCATTGCAGGGAATTCACCCCTCCACTTT
CASRSIAGNSPLHF